This T cell receptor beta chain originates from a study of cytotoxic CD8 clonotypes in ibrutinib-treated CLL. Trimming removed 6 bases at V and 5 bases at J, with 11 bases between. This CDR3 spans 14 amino acids. Germline V gene lookup returns CDR1 MNHEY and CDR2 SMNVEV (reference sequence). General study points: Collection times varied between progressing and sustained-remission patients.

Investigators sought sequencing depths of between 1 in 200,000 and 1 in 1 million T cells. Some clones are missing from TCRdb's copy, which holds only in-frame ones; the method was immunoSEQ multiplex PCR. Of approximately 130,000 clones listed, around four fifths are singletons. As concerns this clone: Its antigen is undetermined.

The chain employs TRBV27 and TRBJ1-6; tentative D call: TRBD1 (5 bases). The sequence was obtained from a human donor with chronic lymphocytic leukemia. Material: PBMCs, obtained after 24 months of ibrutinib treatment. The CDR3 nucleotides read TGTGCCAGCAGCTCTGGCAGGGATAATTCACCCCTCCACTTT. This encodes CASSSGRDNSPLHF.